The present T cell receptor beta chain was sequenced within a study of blood T cell repertoires in COVID-19. As for the study in general: Donors in the United States, Italy and Spain gave samples during acute or convalescent COVID-19. Sample material is recorded as cDNA or gDNA derived from T cells, B-cell-depleted T cells, or PBMCs.

This clone has a handful of counts. Source study methods: Nucleated cell counts were estimated from reference gene primer amplification. TCRdb's table, derived via immunoSEQ multiplex PCR, lists solely in-frame clones and lacks some. V, J and clone size were drawn from that table, and D and trimming were deduced from the DNA. The sample has over 150,000 clones, 65% to 90% seen once; the top ten hold less than 15%. This TCR was recovered from a human donor in a cohort sampled during active COVID-19. The sequenced sample was peripheral blood.

The CDR3 sequence is CASSLQGAPYGYTF. The CDR3 nucleotides are TGTGCCAGCAGCCTTCAGGGGGCCCCCTATGGCTACACCTTC. The J gene is TRBJ1-2, the V gene TRBV5-6; 8 bases line up with TRBD1. The CDR3 extends over 14 amino acids. CDR1 and CDR2 from the germline V gene are SGHDT and YYEEEE. The J segment lost 4 bases and the V segment lost 4 bases, leaving 6 bases of the junction unmatched.